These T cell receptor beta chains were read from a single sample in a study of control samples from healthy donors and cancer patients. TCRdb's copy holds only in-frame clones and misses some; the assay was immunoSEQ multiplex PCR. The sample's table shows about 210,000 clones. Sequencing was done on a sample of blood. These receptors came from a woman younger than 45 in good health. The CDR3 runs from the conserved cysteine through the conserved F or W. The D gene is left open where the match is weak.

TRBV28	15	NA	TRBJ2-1	CASSFQVPGYNEQFF	TGTGCCAGCAGTTTTCAGGTTCCCGGCTACAATGAGCAGTTCTTC
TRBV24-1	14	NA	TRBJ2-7	CATSAPTDTYEQYF	TGTGCCACCAGTGCTCCCACGGATACCTACGAGCAGTACTTC
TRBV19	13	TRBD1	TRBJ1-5	CASSTRGQEPQHF	TGTGCCAGTAGTACCAGGGGGCAGGAGCCCCAGCATTTT
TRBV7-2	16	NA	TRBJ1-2	CASSLAQRAINYGYTF	TGTGCCAGCAGCTTAGCCCAAAGAGCCATAAACTATGGCTACACCTTC
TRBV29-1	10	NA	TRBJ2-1	CSVGGLEQFF	TGCAGCGTTGGTGGGCTGGAGCAGTTCTTC
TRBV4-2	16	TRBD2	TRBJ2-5	CASSQKPSGEGETQYF	TGTGCCAGCAGCCAAAAGCCTAGCGGGGAGGGAGAGACCCAGTACTTC
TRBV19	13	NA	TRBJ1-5	CASSIDRDQPQHF	TGTGCCAGTAGTATAGACAGGGATCAGCCCCAGCATTTT
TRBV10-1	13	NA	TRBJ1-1	CASSDSGRVEAFF	TGCGCCAGCAGTGACTCCGGACGGGTTGAAGCTTTCTTT
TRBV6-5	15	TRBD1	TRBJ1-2	CASRRWLDRESGYTF	TGTGCCAGCAGAAGATGGTTGGACAGGGAAAGTGGCTACACCTTC
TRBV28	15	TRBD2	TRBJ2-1	CASTPGGSGAFPEFF	TGTGCCAGCACCCCAGGAGGGAGCGGGGCCTTCCCGGAGTTCTTC
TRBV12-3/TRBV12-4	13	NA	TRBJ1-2	CASRHDRSYGYTF	TGTGCCAGCAGACATGACAGATCCTATGGCTACACCTTC
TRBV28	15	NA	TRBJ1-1	CASETAGGGDTEAFF	TGTGCCAGCGAGACCGCGGGCGGTGGAGACACTGAAGCTTTCTTT
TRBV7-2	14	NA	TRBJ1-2	CASSLGARDYGYTF	TGTGCCAGCAGCTTAGGGGCCAGGGACTATGGCTACACCTTC
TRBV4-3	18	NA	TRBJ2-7	CASSQDRGGIIAGAEQYF	TGCGCCAGCAGCCAAGATCGGGGTGGGATTATTGCGGGGGCCGAGCAGTACTTC
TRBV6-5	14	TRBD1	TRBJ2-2	CASNPGGYTGELFF	TGTGCCAGCAACCCAGGGGGTTACACCGGGGAGCTGTTTTTT
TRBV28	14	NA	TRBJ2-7	CASSQLASWGRGYF	TGTGCCAGCAGTCAGCTTGCTTCCTGGGGTCGAGGGTACTTC
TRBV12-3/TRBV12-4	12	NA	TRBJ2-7	CASSLGGREQYF	TGTGCCAGCAGTTTAGGGGGTCGGGAGCAGTACTTC
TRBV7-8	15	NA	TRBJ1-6	CASRPTGGENSPLHF	TGTGCCAGCAGGCCCACGGGGGGCGAAAATTCACCCCTCCACTTT
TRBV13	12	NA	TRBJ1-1	CASSLPGTEAFF	TGTGCCAGCAGCTTACCAGGAACTGAAGCTTTCTTT
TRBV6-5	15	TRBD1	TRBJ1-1	CASSYSRTGATEAFF	TGTGCCAGCAGTTACTCGAGGACAGGGGCTACTGAAGCTTTCTTT
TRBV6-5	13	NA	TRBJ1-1	CASNTAWGTEAFF	TGTGCCAGCAACACGGCCTGGGGCACTGAAGCTTTCTTT
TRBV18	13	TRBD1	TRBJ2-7	CASSPRTGNEQYF	TGTGCCAGCTCACCCCGGACAGGGAACGAGCAGTACTTC
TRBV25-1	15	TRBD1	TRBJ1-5	CASSEETGFEQPQHF	TGTGCCAGCAGTGAAGAGACAGGGTTCGAACAGCCCCAGCATTTT
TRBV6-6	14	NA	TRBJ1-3	CASRYQGPGNTIYF	TGTGCCAGCAGATATCAGGGACCTGGAAACACCATATATTTT
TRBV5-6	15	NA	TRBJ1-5	CASSSTGREVQPQHF	TGTGCCAGCAGTTCCACGGGCAGGGAGGTTCAGCCCCAGCATTTT
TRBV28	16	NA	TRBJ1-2	CASSSPPGWKASGYTF	TGTGCCAGCAGTTCTCCCCCAGGGTGGAAGGCCTCCGGCTACACCTTC
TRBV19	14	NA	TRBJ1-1	CASSGRTSNTEAFF	TGTGCCTCATCAGGGCGGACCTCGAACACTGAAGCTTTCTTT
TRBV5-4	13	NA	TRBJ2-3	CASSLILGDTQYF	TGTGCCAGCAGCTTGATACTGGGGGATACGCAGTATTTT
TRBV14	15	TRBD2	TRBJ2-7	CASSRLAGALDSWNF	TGTGCCAGCAGCCGACTAGCGGGGGCCCTTGATAGCTGGAACTTC